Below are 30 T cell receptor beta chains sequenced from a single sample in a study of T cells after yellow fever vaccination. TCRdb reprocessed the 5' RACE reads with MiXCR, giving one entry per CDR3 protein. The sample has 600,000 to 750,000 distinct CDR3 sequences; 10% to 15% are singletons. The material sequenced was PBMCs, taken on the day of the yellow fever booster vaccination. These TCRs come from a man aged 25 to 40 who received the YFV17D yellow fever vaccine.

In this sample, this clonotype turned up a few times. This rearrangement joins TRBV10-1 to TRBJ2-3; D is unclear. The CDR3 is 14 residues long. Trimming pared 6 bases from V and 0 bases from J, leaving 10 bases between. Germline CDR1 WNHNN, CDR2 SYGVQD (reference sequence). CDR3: CASRPGLSTDTQYF. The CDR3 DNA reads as TGCGCCAGCAGACCCGGGCTAAGCACAGATACGCAGTATTTT.

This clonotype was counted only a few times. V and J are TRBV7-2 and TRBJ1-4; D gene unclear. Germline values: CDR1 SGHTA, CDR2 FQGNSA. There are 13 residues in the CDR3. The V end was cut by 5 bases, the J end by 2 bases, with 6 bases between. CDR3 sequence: CASSQQTNEKLFF. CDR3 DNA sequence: TGTGCCAGCAGCCAACAGACTAATGAAAAACTGTTTTTT.

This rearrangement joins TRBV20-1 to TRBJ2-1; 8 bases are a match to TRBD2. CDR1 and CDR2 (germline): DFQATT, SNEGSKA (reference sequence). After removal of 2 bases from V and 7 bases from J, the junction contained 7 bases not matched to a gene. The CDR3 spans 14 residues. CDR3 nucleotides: TGCAGTGCTAGACCAGCGGGAGCGAGGAATGAGCAGTTCTTC. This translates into CSARPAGARNEQFF.

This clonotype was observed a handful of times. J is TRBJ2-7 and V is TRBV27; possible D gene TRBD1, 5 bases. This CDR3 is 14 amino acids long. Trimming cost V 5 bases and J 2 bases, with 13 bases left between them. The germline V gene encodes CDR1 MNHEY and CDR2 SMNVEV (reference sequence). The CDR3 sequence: CASSIHQGAYEQYF. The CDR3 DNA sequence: TGTGCCAGCAGTATTCACCAGGGCGCCTACGAGCAGTACTTC.

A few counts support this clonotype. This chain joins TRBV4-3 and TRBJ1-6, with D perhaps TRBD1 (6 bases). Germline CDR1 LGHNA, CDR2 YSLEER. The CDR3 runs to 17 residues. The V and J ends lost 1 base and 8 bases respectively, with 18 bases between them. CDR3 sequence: CASSQAYQTGSYSPLHF. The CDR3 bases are TGCGCCAGCAGCCAAGCCTATCAGACAGGAAGTTATTCACCCCTCCACTTT.

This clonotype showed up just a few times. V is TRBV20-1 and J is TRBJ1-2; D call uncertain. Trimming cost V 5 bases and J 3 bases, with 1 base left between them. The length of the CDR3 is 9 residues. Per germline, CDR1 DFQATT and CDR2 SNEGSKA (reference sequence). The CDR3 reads CSADYGYTF. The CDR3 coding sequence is TGCAGTGCTGACTATGGCTACACCTTC.

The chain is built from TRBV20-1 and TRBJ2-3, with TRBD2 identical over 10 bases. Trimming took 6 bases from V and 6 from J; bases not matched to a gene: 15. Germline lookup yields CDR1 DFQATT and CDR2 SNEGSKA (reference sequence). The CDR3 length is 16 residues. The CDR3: CSAHRAASGRSDTQYF. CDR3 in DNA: TGCAGTGCGCACAGAGCCGCTAGCGGGAGATCTGATACGCAGTATTTT.

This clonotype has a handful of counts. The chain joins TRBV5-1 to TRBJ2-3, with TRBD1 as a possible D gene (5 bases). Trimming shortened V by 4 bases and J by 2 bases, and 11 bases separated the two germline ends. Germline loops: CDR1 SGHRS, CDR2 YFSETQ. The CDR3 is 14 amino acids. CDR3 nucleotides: TGCGCCAGCAGCGCGGACACCCTCACAGATACGCAGTATTTT. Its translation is CASSADTLTDTQYF.

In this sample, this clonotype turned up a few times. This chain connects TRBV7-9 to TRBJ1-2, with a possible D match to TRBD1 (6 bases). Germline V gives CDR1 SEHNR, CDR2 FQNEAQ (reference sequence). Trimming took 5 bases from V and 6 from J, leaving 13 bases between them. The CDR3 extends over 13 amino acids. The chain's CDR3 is CASSGDTLDGYTF. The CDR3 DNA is TGTGCCAGCAGCGGGGACACCTTGGATGGCTACACCTTC.

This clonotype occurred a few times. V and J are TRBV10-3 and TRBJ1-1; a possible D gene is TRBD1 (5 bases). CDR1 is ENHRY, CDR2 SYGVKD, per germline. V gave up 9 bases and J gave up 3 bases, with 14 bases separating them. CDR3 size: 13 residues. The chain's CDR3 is CAIGGLDHTEAFF. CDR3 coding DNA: TGTGCCATTGGGGGACTAGATCACACTGAAGCTTTCTTT.

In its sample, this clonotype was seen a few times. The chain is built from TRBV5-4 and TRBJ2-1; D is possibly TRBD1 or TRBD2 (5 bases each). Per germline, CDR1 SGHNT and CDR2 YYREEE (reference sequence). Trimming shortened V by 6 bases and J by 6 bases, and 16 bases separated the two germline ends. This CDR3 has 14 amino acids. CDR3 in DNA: TGTGCCAGCACTTTGGGGGAGCCCGGCAATGAGCAGTTCTTC. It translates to CASTLGEPGNEQFF.

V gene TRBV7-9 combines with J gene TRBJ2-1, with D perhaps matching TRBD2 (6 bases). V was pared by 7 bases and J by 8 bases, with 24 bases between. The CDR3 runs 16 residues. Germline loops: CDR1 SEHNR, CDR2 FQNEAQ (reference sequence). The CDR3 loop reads CASTAGLSLAVDEQFF. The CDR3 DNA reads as TGTGCCAGCACCGCGGGGCTTTCCTTGGCGGTAGATGAGCAGTTCTTC.

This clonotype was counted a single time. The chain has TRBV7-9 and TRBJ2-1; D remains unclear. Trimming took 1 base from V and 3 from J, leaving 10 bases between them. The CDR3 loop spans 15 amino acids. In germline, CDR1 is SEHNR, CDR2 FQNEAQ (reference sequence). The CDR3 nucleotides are TGTGCCAGCAGCTTAGTTGCGGTGATCTACAATGAGCAGTTCTTC. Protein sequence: CASSLVAVIYNEQFF.

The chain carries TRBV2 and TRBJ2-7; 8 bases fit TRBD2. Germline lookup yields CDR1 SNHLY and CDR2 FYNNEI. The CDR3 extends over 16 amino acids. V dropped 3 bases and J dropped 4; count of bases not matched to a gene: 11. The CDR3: CASSERPGGRIYEQYF. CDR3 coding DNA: TGTGCCAGCAGTGAGAGGCCCGGCGGGAGGATATACGAGCAGTACTTC.

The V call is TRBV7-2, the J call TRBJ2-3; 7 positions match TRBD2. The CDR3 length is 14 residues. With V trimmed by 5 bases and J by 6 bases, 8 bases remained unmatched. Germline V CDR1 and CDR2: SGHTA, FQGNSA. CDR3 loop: CASSLLGGLDTQYF. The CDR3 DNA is TGTGCCAGCAGCCTCCTGGGGGGGTTGGATACGCAGTATTTT.

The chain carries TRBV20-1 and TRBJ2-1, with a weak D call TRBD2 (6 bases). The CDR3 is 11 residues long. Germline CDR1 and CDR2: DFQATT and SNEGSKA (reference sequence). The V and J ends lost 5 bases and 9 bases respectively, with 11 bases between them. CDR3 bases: TGCAGTGCTGATTTCGGGGGTGAGCAGTTCTTC. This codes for CSADFGGEQFF.

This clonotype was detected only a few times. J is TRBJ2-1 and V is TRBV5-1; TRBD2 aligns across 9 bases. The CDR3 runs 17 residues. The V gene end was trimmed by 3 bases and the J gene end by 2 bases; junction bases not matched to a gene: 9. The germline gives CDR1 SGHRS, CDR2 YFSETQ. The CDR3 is CASSSSLTSGAYNEQFF. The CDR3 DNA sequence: TGCGCCAGCAGCTCCTCTCTGACTAGCGGAGCCTACAATGAGCAGTTCTTC.

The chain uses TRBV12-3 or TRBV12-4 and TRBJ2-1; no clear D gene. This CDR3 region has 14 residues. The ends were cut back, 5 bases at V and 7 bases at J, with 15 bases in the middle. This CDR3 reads CASSAPMRTNEQFF. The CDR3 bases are TGTGCCAGCAGTGCCCCTATGAGAACTAATGAGCAGTTCTTC.

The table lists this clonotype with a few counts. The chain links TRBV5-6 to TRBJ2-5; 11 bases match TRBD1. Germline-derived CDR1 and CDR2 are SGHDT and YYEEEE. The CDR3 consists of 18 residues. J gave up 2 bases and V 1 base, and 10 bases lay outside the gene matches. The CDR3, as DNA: TGTGCCAGCAGCTTGAGGGGGACAGGGGGTCCCGCTCAAGAGACCCAGTACTTC. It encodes CASSLRGTGGPAQETQYF.

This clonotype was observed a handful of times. As DNA, the CDR3 is TGTGCCAGCAGCGGTCCGGGCCTCAGCGAGCAGTACTTC. Protein: CASSGPGLSEQYF. The J gene is TRBJ2-7, the V gene TRBV9; D call uncertain. CDR1 SGDLS and CDR2 YYNGEE come from the germline V gene. The V and J ends lost 3 bases and 6 bases respectively, with 13 bases between them. The CDR3 runs to 13 residues.

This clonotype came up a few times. CDR3 sequence (DNA): TGTGCCAGCAGCCAAGATAAGAAACGGGCCGATACGCAGTATTTT. Protein: CASSQDKKRADTQYF. The chain has TRBV14 and TRBJ2-3; D ambiguous. Trimming pared 0 bases from V and 6 bases from J, leaving 13 bases between. CDR1 and CDR2 (germline): SGHDN, FVKESK. The CDR3 runs to 15 residues. The full variable domain, rest sourced from reference TRBV14 and TRBJ2-3, is EAGVTQFPSHSVIEKGQTVTLRCDPISGHDNLYWYRRVMGKEIKFLLHFVKESKQDESGMPNNRFLAERTGGTYSTLKVQPAELEDSGVYFCASSQDKKRADTQYFGPGTRLTVL.

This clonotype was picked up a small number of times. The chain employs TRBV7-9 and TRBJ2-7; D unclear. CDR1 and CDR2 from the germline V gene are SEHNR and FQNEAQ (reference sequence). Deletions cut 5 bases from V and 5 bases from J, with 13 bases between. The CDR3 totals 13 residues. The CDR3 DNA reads TGTGCCAGCAGCAAAACAATCGGCGACGAGCAGTACTTC. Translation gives CASSKTIGDEQYF.

CDR3 amino acids: CATSARASNTGELFF. The CDR3 nucleotides are TGTGCCACCAGCGCCAGGGCCTCGAACACCGGGGAGCTGTTTTTT. This chain uses TRBV15 with TRBJ2-2; D possibly corresponds to TRBD1 (5 bases). This CDR3 has 15 amino acids. Trimming removed 5 bases from V and 0 bases from J, with 10 bases in between. In germline, CDR1 is LNHNV, CDR2 YYDKDF (reference sequence).

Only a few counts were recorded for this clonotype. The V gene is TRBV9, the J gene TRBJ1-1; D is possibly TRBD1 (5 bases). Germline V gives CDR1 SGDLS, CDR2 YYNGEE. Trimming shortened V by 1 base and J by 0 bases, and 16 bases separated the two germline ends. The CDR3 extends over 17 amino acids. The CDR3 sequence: CASSVSDTHRLNTEAFF. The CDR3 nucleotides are TGTGCCAGCAGCGTATCGGACACCCACCGCCTGAACACTGAAGCTTTCTTT.

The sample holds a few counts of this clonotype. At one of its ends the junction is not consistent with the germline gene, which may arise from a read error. DNA for the CDR3: TGTGCCAGCACCTTAGCAGGGGTTTACGGCTACACCTTC. It codes for CASTLAGVYGYTF. The chain combines TRBV7-2 with TRBJ1-2; tentative D call: TRBD1 (6 bases). The CDR3 covers 13 residues. CDR1 SGHTA and CDR2 FQGNSA come from the germline V gene.

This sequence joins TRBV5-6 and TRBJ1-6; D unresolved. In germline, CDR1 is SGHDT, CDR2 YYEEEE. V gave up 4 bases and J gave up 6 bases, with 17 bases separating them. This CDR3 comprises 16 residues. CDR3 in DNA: TGTGCCAGCAGCCCCGGATCCGGGAGAGGTAATTCACCCCTCCACTTT. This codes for CASSPGSGRGNSPLHF.

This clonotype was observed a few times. CDR3 loop: CSANPTVNTGELFF. In DNA form, the CDR3 reads TGCAGTGCCAACCCCACAGTTAACACCGGGGAGCTGTTTTTT. The chain uses TRBV20-1 and TRBJ2-2; D ambiguous. From germline, CDR1 is DFQATT and CDR2 SNEGSKA (reference sequence). Trimming cost V 6 bases and J 2 bases, with 13 bases left between them. This CDR3 contains 14 residues.

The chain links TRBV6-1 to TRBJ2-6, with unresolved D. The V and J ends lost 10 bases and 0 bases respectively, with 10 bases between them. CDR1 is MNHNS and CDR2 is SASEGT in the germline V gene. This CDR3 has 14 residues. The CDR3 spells CATITLSGANVLTF. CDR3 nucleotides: TGTGCCACTATAACCCTCTCTGGGGCCAACGTCCTGACTTTC.

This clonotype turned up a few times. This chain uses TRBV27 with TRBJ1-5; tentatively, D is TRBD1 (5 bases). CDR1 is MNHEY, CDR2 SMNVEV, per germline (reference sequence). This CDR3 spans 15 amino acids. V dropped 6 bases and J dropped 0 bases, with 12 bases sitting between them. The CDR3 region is CASSDRQYSNQPQHF. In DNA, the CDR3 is TGTGCCAGCAGCGACAGACAATATAGCAATCAGCCCCAGCATTTT.

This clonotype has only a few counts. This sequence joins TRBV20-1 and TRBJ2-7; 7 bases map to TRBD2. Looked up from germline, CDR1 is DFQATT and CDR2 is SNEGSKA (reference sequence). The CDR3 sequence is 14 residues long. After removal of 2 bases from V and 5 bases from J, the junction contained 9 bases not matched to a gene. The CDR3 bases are TGCAGTGCTAGACCCGGGCGGGAGCAGGACGAGCAGTACTTC. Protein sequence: CSARPGREQDEQYF.